The source of this TCR beta chain is a study of blood T cells in healthy people across ages. Trimming removed 2 bases from V and 6 bases from J, with 16 bases in between. The CDR3 has 16 amino acids. Germline loops: CDR1 LGHDT, CDR2 YNNKEL (reference sequence). PCR was performed a second time for roughly 7 to 12 cycles using a sample-barcoded 5' primer and a J-beta primer mix. TCRdb reanalysed the 5' RACE reads using MiXCR and keeps one entry per CDR3 protein. Of over 700,000 distinct CDR3 sequences listed, 53% were seen once; the top ten hold approximately 40%. This TCR derives from a man at least 80 years old in good health. This chain connects TRBV3-1 to TRBJ1-4; no definite D call. Sequenced input: blood. This CDR3 is CASSQRSAGRDEKLFF. CDR3 bases: TGTGCCAGCAGCCAACGATCGGCGGGGAGAGATGAAAAACTGTTTTTT.